A selection of T cell receptor beta chains follows, all from one sample in a study of T cell repertoires in cytomegalovirus infection. TCRdb ran MiXCR on the reads and lists one entry per CDR3 protein. In the table there are more than 400,000 distinct CDR3 sequences, around 27% of which are singletons. Input material: PBMCs. The receptors originated from a human donor in good health (CMV status not recorded). Some clones in this sample may be carry-over from other donors' samples. Both conserved end residues are part of each CDR3. D genes are given only for firm matches. The size of a clone is reported for some rows only, either as once, few or many, or as a class for expanded clones.

V	J	D	size	DNA	CDR3
TRBV30	TRBJ1-5	-	-	TGTGCCTGGAGTGCTCGACAGTCAACGAATCAGCCCCAGCATTTT	CAWSARQSTNQPQHF
TRBV11-3	TRBJ2-5	-	-	TGTGCCAGCAGCTCCCCTCCGGAGATAGAGACCCAGTACTTC	CASSSPPEIETQYF
TRBV10-3	TRBJ2-3	TRBD2	few	TGTGCCATCAGTCTCGATCCCATAGCGGGAGAATCAGATACGCAGTATTTT	CAISLDPIAGESDTQYF
TRBV7-8	TRBJ2-2	-	many	TGTGCCAGCCCTCGGCGGGAGAACACCGGGGAGCTGTTTTTT	CASPRRENTGELFF
TRBV12-3/TRBV12-4	TRBJ2-3	TRBD2	-	TGTGCCAGCAGCTGGGGGGACGGGACTAGTAGCACAGATACGCAGTATTTT	CASSWGDGTSSTDTQYF
TRBV6-4	TRBJ2-2	-	few	TGTGCCAGCAGTCCCGGGAAGAACACCGGGGAGCTGTTTTTT	CASSPGKNTGELFF
TRBV20-1	TRBJ2-7	TRBD1	few	TGCAGTGCTAGAATTTGGGACAGGGGCTACGAGCAGTACTTC	CSARIWDRGYEQYF
TRBV7-6	TRBJ2-1	TRBD2	-	TGTGCCAGCAAAACTAGCGGGAGTACAGGTGAGCAGTTCTTC	CASKTSGSTGEQFF
TRBV15	TRBJ1-1	-	-	TGTGCCACCAGCAGAGATAGACTCAGGAACACTGAAGCTTTCTTT	CATSRDRLRNTEAFF
TRBV10-3	TRBJ2-1	TRBD2	many	TGTGCCATCAGATCGACTAGCGGTGAGCAGTTCTTC	CAIRSTSGEQFF
TRBV9	TRBJ2-3	-	few	TGTGCCAGCAGCGGGGGGTACCAAGATCGGATCGCAGATACGCAGTATTTT	CASSGGYQDRIADTQYF
TRBV27	TRBJ1-4	-	-	TGTGCCAGCAGTTCCATTGGACGGGGACGTGCAGAAAAACTGTTTTTT	CASSSIGRGRAEKLFF
TRBV28	TRBJ2-1	TRBD2	-	TGTGCCAGCAGTCTACTAGCGAAATACTACAATGAGCAGTTCTTC	CASSLLAKYYNEQFF
TRBV7-2	TRBJ2-1	-	many	TGTGCCAGCAGCCCGTGGGCTACCTACAATGAGCAGTTCTTC	CASSPWATYNEQFF
TRBV12-5	TRBJ2-5	-	-	TGTGCTAGTGGTCAAGCCGGGACCCAAGAGACCCAGTACTTC	CASGQAGTQETQYF
TRBV2	TRBJ2-6	TRBD2	-	TGTGCCAGCAGTGAATCTCGGGCCGGGACTAAGACAATCTCTGGGGCCAACGTCCTGACTTTC	CASSESRAGTKTISGANVLTF
TRBV9	TRBJ2-1	-	-	TGTGCCAGCAGCGTACGGAATGAGCAGTTCTTC	CASSVRNEQFF
TRBV5-6	TRBJ2-1	-	-	TGTGCCAGCAGCCCGATCACGGGAGTAAATGAGCAGTTCTTC	CASSPITGVNEQFF
TRBV29-1	TRBJ2-1	-	-	TGCAGCGTTGAAATAGGTCGGCGGGGTGAGCAGTTCTTC	CSVEIGRRGEQFF